Sequencing of this T cell receptor (beta chain) was carried out in a study of T cell responses to AZD1222 COVID-19 vaccine. The CDR3 covers 15 residues. Germline V gene data show CDR1 as SGHTA and CDR2 as FQGNSA. Trimming at V came to 2 bases and at J to 2 bases, leaving 5 bases not matched to a gene. Profiling relied on immunoSEQ multiplex PCR, and the TCRdb table lists in-frame clones only, not all of them. The sample holds about 170,000 clones, more than 90% seen once. The rearrangement uses TRBV7-2 and TRBJ1-2, with TRBD1 matching over 7 bases. Sequencing used peripheral blood, obtained on day 0 of AZD1222 vaccination. The TCR originated in an adult in good health. The CDR3 bases are TGTGCCAGCAGCTTAAGCCTGACAGGGAACTATGGCTACACCTTC. Protein: CASSLSLTGNYGYTF.